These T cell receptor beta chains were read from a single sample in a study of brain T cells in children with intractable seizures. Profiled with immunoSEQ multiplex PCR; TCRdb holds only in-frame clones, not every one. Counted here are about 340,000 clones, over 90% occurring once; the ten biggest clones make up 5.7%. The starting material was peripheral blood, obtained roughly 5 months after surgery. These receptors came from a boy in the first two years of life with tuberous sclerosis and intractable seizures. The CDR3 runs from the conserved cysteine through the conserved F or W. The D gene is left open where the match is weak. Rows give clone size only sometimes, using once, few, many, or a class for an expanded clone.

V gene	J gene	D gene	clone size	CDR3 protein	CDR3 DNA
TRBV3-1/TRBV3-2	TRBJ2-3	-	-	CASTPSAISTDTQYF	TGTGCCAGCACACCTAGCGCGATAAGCACAGATACGCAGTATTTT
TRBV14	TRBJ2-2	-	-	CASSQEAGQNTGELFF	TGTGCCAGCAGCCAAGAGGCGGGCCAGAACACCGGGGAGCTGTTTTTT
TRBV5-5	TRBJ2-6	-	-	CASSLSGAGANVLTF	TGTGCCAGCAGCTTGAGTGGTGCGGGGGCCAACGTCCTGACTTTC
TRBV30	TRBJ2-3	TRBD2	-	CAWSVGTSGGSDTQYF	TGTGCCTGGAGTGTAGGGACTAGCGGGGGTTCAGATACGCAGTATTTT
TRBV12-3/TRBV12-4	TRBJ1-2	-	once	CASRRGSTYGYTF	TGTGCCAGCAGGCGAGGCTCGACCTATGGCTACACCTTC
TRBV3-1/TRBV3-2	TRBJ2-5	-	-	CASSPEGTETQYF	TGTGCCAGCAGCCCGGAGGGAACAGAGACCCAGTACTTC
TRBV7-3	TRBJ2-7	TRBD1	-	CASSDTGQGPPRYF	TGTGCCAGCAGTGACACGGGACAGGGTCCCCCTCGGTACTTC
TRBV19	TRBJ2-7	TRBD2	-	CASSPSLAGFYEQYF	TGTGCCAGTAGCCCTTCCTTAGCGGGATTCTACGAGCAGTACTTC
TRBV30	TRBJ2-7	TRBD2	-	CAWSGGGGPVQYF	TGTGCCTGGAGTGGCGGGGGGGGACCGGTGCAGTACTTC
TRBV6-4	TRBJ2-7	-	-	CASSVSFRLHLQDSYEQYF	TGTGCCAGCAGTGTAAGTTTCCGGCTGCATCTACAGGATTCCTACGAGCAGTACTTC
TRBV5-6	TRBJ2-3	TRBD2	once	CASSLGGSGADTQYF	TGTGCCAGCAGCTTGGGAGGGAGCGGGGCAGATACGCAGTATTTT
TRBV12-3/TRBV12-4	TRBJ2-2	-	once	CACGLAGELFF	TGTGCCTGCGGGTTGGCCGGGGAGCTGTTTTTT
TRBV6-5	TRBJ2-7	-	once	CASGTKGPLSYEQYF	TGTGCCAGCGGTACGAAAGGGCCCCTCTCCTACGAGCAGTACTTC
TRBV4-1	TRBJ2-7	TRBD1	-	CASSHTTGWEQYF	TGCGCCAGCAGCCATACGACAGGGTGGGAGCAGTACTTC
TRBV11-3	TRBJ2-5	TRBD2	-	CASSETSGGGETQYF	TGTGCCAGCAGCGAGACTAGCGGGGGGGGAGAGACCCAGTACTTC
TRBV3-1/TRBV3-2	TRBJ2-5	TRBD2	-	CASSSGLAGAKTQYF	TGTGCCAGCAGCTCCGGACTAGCGGGAGCAAAGACCCAGTACTTC
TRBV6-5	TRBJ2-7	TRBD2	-	CASSYRASGSRYEQYF	TGTGCCAGCAGTTACCGGGCTAGCGGGAGTCGCTACGAGCAGTACTTC
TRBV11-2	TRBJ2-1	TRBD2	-	CASSSLAGVLGEQFF	TGTGCCAGCAGCTCCCTAGCGGGAGTGCTTGGGGAGCAGTTCTTC
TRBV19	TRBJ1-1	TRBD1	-	CASRITGVMRVTEAFF	TGTGCCAGTAGGATAACAGGGGTTATGCGGGTCACTGAAGCTTTCTTT
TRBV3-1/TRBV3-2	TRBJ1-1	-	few	CASSPPGAGTEAFF	TGTGCCAGCAGCCCTCCGGGAGCGGGGACTGAAGCTTTCTTT
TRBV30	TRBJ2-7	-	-	CAWNSEERGGEQYF	TGTGCCTGGAATAGTGAGGAGAGAGGGGGGGAGCAGTACTTC
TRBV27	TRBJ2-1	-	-	CASTSKPRNPTYNEQFF	TGTGCCAGCACCTCCAAGCCGAGGAATCCCACCTACAATGAGCAGTTCTTC
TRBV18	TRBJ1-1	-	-	CASSLNRRMNTEAFF	TGTGCCAGCTCCCTCAACAGGCGTATGAACACTGAAGCTTTCTTT
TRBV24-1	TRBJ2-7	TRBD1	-	CATRGQGGYEQYF	TGTGCCACCAGGGGACAGGGTGGATACGAGCAGTACTTC
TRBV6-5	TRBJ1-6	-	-	CASSYSWAESSPLHF	TGTGCCAGCAGTTACTCGTGGGCGGAAAGTTCACCCCTCCACTTT
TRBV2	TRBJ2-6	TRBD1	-	CASRGRDRGSTGANVLTF	TGTGCCAGCAGGGGTCGGGACAGGGGATCCACTGGGGCCAACGTCCTGACTTTC
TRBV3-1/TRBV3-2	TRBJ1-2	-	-	CASSHDTKGSGYTF	TGTGCCAGCAGCCATGACACGAAAGGGTCTGGCTACACCTTC
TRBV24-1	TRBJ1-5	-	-	CATSAGPSNQPQHF	TGTGCCACCAGTGCGGGCCCTAGCAATCAGCCCCAGCATTTT
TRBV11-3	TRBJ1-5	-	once	CASSLFSNQPQHF	TGTGCCAGCAGCTTATTCAGCAATCAGCCCCAGCATTTT
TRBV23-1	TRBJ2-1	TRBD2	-	CASSPSLAGRNEQFF	TGCGCCAGCAGTCCCTCCCTAGCGGGTCGCAATGAGCAGTTCTTC
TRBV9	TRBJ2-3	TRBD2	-	CASSVGDGLGLLGTDTQYF	TGTGCCAGCAGCGTAGGGGACGGACTAGGTCTTTTGGGCACAGATACGCAGTATTTT
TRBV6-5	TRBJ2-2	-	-	CASSYSGTAGELFF	TGTGCCAGCAGTTACTCAGGGACTGCCGGGGAGCTGTTTTTT
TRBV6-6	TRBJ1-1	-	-	CASSETGSMGTEAFF	TGTGCCAGCTCGGAGACAGGAAGTATGGGCACTGAAGCTTTCTTT
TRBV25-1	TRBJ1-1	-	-	CASSEWYQDGEAFF	TGTGCCAGCAGTGAATGGTACCAGGACGGTGAAGCTTTCTTT
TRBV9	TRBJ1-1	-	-	CASSVAWGDTEAFF	TGTGCCAGCAGCGTAGCTTGGGGGGACACTGAAGCTTTCTTT
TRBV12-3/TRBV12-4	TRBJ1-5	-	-	CASSRSGPQHF	TGTGCCAGCAGCAGAAGCGGGCCCCAGCATTTT
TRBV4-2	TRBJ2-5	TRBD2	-	CASSRRFIPRGGEETQYF	TGTGCCAGCAGCCGACGCTTTATCCCGCGGGGGGGCGAAGAGACCCAGTACTTC
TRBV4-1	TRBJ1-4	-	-	CASSQDQGGIGTPTTHEKLFF	TGCGCCAGCAGCCAAGATCAGGGCGGGATTGGGACACCAACCACCCATGAAAAACTGTTTTTT
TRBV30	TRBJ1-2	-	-	CAWSVGYGYTF	TGTGCCTGGAGTGTGGGTTATGGCTACACCTTC
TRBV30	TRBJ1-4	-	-	CAWSVGRSNEKLFF	TGTGCCTGGAGTGTGGGCAGAAGTAATGAAAAACTGTTTTTT
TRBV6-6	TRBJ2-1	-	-	CASSYGGGLRWEQFF	TGTGCCAGCAGTTACGGTGGGGGGCTGAGATGGGAGCAGTTCTTC
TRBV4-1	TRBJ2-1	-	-	CASSQAPGLEYNEQFF	TGCGCCAGCAGCCAAGCCCCGGGACTGGAATACAATGAGCAGTTCTTC
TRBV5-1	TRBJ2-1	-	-	CASSLDSAGLDEQFF	TGCGCCAGCAGCTTGGATAGTGCGGGATTGGATGAGCAGTTCTTC
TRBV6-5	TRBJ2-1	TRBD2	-	CASSRGAGGRSEQFF	TGTGCCAGCAGTCGAGGAGCGGGGGGGCGAAGTGAGCAGTTCTTC
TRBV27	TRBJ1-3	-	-	CASSSHGQGLGNTIYF	TGTGCCAGCAGTTCCCACGGGCAGGGCCTCGGAAACACCATATATTTT
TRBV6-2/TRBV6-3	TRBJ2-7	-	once	CASSPGRSLYEQYF	TGTGCCAGCAGCCCCGGGCGCAGTTTATACGAGCAGTACTTC
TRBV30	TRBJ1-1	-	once	CAWSSRGDTEAFF	TGTGCCTGGAGTTCCAGGGGTGACACTGAAGCTTTCTTT
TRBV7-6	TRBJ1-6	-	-	CASSLAEPRPLHF	TGTGCCAGCAGCTTAGCCGAGCCCAGGCCCCTCCACTTT
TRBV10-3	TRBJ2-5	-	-	CATQGGPQETQYF	TGTGCCACACAGGGGGGGCCTCAAGAGACCCAGTACTTC
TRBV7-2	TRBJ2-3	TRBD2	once	CASSFRAGESDTQYF	TGTGCCAGCAGCTTTCGAGCGGGGGAATCAGATACGCAGTATTTT
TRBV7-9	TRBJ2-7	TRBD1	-	CASSGRDRVDEQYF	TGTGCCAGCAGCGGTAGGGACAGGGTGGACGAGCAGTACTTC
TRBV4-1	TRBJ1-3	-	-	CASSQSGTPLSGNTIYF	TGCGCCAGCAGCCAATCCGGGACACCTCTCTCTGGAAACACCATATATTTT
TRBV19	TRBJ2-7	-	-	CASSIGGNEQYF	TGTGCCAGTAGTATAGGAGGGAACGAGCAGTACTTC
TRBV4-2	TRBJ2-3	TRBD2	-	CASSQEPGLAGPTDTQYF	TGTGCCAGCAGCCAAGAACCGGGACTAGCGGGGCCAACGGATACGCAGTATTTT